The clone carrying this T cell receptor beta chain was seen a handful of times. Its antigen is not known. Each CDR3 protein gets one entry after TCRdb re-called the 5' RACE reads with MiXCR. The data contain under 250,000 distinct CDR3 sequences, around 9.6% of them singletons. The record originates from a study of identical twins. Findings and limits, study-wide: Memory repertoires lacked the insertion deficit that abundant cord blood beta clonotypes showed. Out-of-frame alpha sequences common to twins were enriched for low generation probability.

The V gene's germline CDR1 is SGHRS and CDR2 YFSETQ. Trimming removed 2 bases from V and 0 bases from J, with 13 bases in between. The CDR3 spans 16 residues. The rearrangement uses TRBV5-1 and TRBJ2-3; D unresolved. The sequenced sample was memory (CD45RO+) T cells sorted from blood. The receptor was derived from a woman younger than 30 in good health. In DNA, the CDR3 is TGCGCCAGCAGCTTAACTCCGCAGATTAGCACAGATACGCAGTATTTT. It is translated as CASSLTPQISTDTQYF.